In its sample, the clone carrying this T cell receptor (beta chain) was seen a few times. TCRdb reanalysed the PCR reads using MiXCR and keeps one entry per CDR3 protein. Of some 580,000 distinct CDR3 sequences listed, about 25% are singletons. This record belongs to a study of molecular identifiers for immune sequencing clone quantification. CDR1 SGHTA and CDR2 FQGTGA come from the germline V gene. CDR3 length: 16 residues. Trimming took 5 bases from V and 2 from J; bases not matched to a gene: 6. This clonotype was sampled from a human donor in good health. Some libraries in this study had Jurkat cell RNA spiked in. The J gene is TRBJ2-3, the V gene TRBV7-3, with 11 bases identical to TRBD2. Material: naive CD8+ T cells from blood, with Jurkat cell RNA spiked in. Subset specified: FACS-sorted CD8+CD4-CCR7+CD45RA+ naive T cells. The CDR3 reads CASSAIAGGTTDTQYF. The CDR3 DNA sequence: TGTGCCAGCAGCGCCATAGCGGGAGGGACCACAGATACGCAGTATTTT.